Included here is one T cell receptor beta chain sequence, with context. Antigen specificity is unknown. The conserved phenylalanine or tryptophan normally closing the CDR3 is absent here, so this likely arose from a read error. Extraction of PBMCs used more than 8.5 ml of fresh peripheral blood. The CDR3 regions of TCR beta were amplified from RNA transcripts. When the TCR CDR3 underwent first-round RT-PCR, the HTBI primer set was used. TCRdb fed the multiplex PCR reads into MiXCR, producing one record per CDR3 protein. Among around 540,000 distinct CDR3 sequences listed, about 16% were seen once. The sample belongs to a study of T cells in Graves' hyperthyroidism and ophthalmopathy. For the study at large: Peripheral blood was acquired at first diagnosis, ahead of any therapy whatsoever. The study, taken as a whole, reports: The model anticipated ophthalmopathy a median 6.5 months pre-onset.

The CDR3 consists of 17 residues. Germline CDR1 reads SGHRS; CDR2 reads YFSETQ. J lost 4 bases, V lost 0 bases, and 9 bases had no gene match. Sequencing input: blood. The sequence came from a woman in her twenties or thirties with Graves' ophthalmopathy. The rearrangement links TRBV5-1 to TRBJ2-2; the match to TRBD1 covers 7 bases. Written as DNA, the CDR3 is TGCGCCAGCAGCTTGGACGGGACAGCCCCGAGCACCGGGGAGCTGTTTCTT. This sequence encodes CASSLDGTAPSTGELFL.